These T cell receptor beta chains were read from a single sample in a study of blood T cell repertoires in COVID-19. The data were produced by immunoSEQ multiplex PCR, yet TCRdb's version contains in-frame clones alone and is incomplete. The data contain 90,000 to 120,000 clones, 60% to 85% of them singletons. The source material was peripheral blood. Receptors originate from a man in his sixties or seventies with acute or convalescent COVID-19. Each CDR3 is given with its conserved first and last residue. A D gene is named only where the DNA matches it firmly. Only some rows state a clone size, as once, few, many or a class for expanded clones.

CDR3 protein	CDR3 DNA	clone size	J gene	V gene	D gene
CASSLRQGAGPPYGYTF	TGTGCCAGCAGCTTACGACAGGGGGCCGGACCCCCCTATGGCTACACCTTC	-	TRBJ1-2	TRBV5-6	TRBD1
CASSPWDRAYEQYF	TGTGCCAGCAGCCCATGGGACAGGGCCTACGAGCAGTACTTC	-	TRBJ2-7	TRBV3-1/TRBV3-2	TRBD1
CASSRLATNEKLFF	TGTGCCAGCAGTCGGTTAGCAACTAATGAAAAACTGTTTTTT	-	TRBJ1-4	TRBV6-1	-
CASSVGPGQPQHF	TGTGCCAGCAGCGTGGGCCCGGGACAGCCCCAGCATTTT	-	TRBJ1-5	TRBV9	-
CASSTGTSGGLEQFF	TGTGCCAGCAGCACCGGGACTAGCGGGGGGCTTGAGCAGTTCTTC	-	TRBJ2-1	TRBV5-6	TRBD2
CASRLRTGGTYNEQFF	TGTGCCAGCAGGCTTCGGACAGGGGGCACCTACAATGAGCAGTTCTTC	-	TRBJ2-1	TRBV27	TRBD1
CASSLGQLAYEQYF	TGTGCCAGCAGCTTAGGGCAACTAGCCTACGAGCAGTACTTC	-	TRBJ2-7	TRBV7-2	-
CASSGGGSYNSPLHF	TGTGCCAGCAGCGGAGGGGGCTCTTATAATTCACCCCTCCACTTT	many	TRBJ1-6	TRBV7-9	TRBD1
CASSENRAWSGEQYF	TGTGCCAGCAGTGAGAACAGGGCTTGGTCGGGGGAGCAGTACTTC	-	TRBJ2-7	TRBV6-1	-
CATGHYGSDTQYF	TGTGCCACAGGACACTACGGATCAGATACGCAGTATTTT	-	TRBJ2-3	TRBV11-2	-
CAITPGSNQPQHF	TGTGCCATCACCCCAGGTAGCAATCAGCCCCAGCATTTT	-	TRBJ1-5	TRBV10-3	-
CARISQGSGGPEQYF	TGTGCTCGAATCTCCCAGGGGAGCGGGGGGCCCGAGCAGTACTTC	-	TRBJ2-7	TRBV10-3	TRBD2
CASSPFAGTGGGEQLF	TGTGCCAGCAGCCCATTCGCCGGGACAGGTGGCGGTGAGCAGCTCTTC	few	TRBJ2-1	TRBV14	TRBD1
CASSLGLATSYNEQFF	TGCGCCAGCAGCTTGGGTCTAGCGACCTCCTACAATGAGCAGTTCTTC	-	TRBJ2-1	TRBV5-1	-
CASSGTGEGNTEAFF	TGCGCCAGCAGCGGGACAGGGGAGGGGAACACTGAAGCTTTCTTT	-	TRBJ1-1	TRBV23-1	TRBD1
CASSLNGQGGIGNTIYF	TGCGCCAGCAGCTTGAACGGACAGGGAGGAATTGGAAACACCATATATTTT	-	TRBJ1-3	TRBV5-1	TRBD1
CASSFRRGEQFF	TGTGCCAGCAGTTTTAGAAGGGGTGAGCAGTTCTTC	once	TRBJ2-1	TRBV12-3/TRBV12-4	-
CASSIGGTAQETQYF	TGTGCCAGTAGTATCGGAGGGACAGCGCAAGAGACCCAGTACTTC	-	TRBJ2-5	TRBV19	-
CASILVIWGPIHF	TGTGCCAGCATCTTGGTCATCTGGGGCCCTATACATTTT	-	TRBJ1-5	TRBV6-5	-
CASVAQTRSDSNQPQHF	TGTGCCAGCGTGGCACAAACTAGGAGCGATAGCAATCAGCCCCAGCATTTT	-	TRBJ1-5	TRBV19	-
CASSFNSGQNYGYTF	TGCGCCAGCAGCTTTAATTCGGGACAGAACTATGGCTACACCTTC	-	TRBJ1-2	TRBV5-1	TRBD1
CASTLQSSGNTIYF	TGTGCCAGCACCCTCCAGTCCTCTGGAAACACCATATATTTT	-	TRBJ1-3	TRBV7-8	-
CASHPYSLAGSTDTQYF	TGTGCCAGTCACCCGTACTCCCTAGCGGGGAGCACAGATACGCAGTATTTT	-	TRBJ2-3	TRBV2	TRBD2
CASGLETGMNTEAFF	TGTGCTAGTGGTTTGGAAACAGGGATGAACACTGAAGCTTTCTTT	-	TRBJ1-1	TRBV12-5	-
CASSGQGTVSYEQYF	TGTGCCAGCAGCGGGCAAGGGACAGTCTCCTACGAGCAGTACTTC	-	TRBJ2-7	TRBV5-4	TRBD1
CASNPVAGESRDEQFF	TGTGCCAGCAATCCCGTAGCGGGGGAGTCCCGCGATGAGCAGTTCTTC	-	TRBJ2-1	TRBV25-1	TRBD2
CASSQDTSGGANPDNEQFF	TGCGCCAGCAGCCAAGACACTAGCGGGGGGGCTAACCCGGACAATGAGCAGTTCTTC	-	TRBJ2-1	TRBV4-3	TRBD2
CASSLIGVGGTDTQYF	TGTGCCAGCAGCTTGATCGGAGTAGGCGGGACAGATACGCAGTATTTT	once	TRBJ2-3	TRBV5-6	-
CASSQGQGSIGNTIYF	TGTGCCAGCAGCCAAGGACAGGGGTCTATCGGAAACACCATATATTTT	-	TRBJ1-3	TRBV3-1/TRBV3-2	TRBD1
CASSTRDSNTEAFF	TGTGCCAGCTCAACCCGGGACAGCAACACTGAAGCTTTCTTT	-	TRBJ1-1	TRBV18	TRBD1
CASSQDPSGGALETQYF	TGCGCCAGCAGCCAAGATCCCAGCGGGGGGGCCTTAGAGACCCAGTACTTC	-	TRBJ2-5	TRBV4-1	TRBD2
CASSPRILAADTQYF	TGTGCCAGCTCACCACGTATCCTAGCTGCAGATACGCAGTATTTT	-	TRBJ2-3	TRBV18	-
CASSRTSGGTSSYNEQFF	TGTGCCAGCAGTCGGACTAGCGGGGGGACAAGCTCCTACAATGAGCAGTTCTTC	-	TRBJ2-1	TRBV6-6	TRBD2
CASSVVPSGHTTYNEQFF	TGTGCCAGCAGCGTAGTTCCTAGCGGACATACTACCTACAATGAGCAGTTCTTC	-	TRBJ2-1	TRBV9	TRBD2
CASSPSSRQETQYF	TGCGCCAGCAGCCCCTCTAGCAGACAAGAGACCCAGTACTTC	-	TRBJ2-5	TRBV5-1	-
CASSQQSYEQYF	TGTGCCAGCAGCCAACAATCCTACGAGCAGTACTTC	-	TRBJ2-7	TRBV7-8	-
CASSLGQGRVNYGYTF	TGTGCCAGCAGCTTAGGACAGGGGCGCGTTAACTATGGCTACACCTTC	-	TRBJ1-2	TRBV7-2	TRBD1
CASSEIRLAGQPFQETQYF	TGTGCCAGCAGTGAAATACGACTAGCGGGGCAACCTTTCCAAGAGACCCAGTACTTC	-	TRBJ2-5	TRBV2	TRBD2
CASSLDRENWYGYTF	TGTGCCAGCAGCCTAGACAGGGAGAATTGGTATGGCTACACCTTC	-	TRBJ1-2	TRBV7-2	TRBD1
CASSLTGGATNEKLFF	TGTGCCAGCAGTTTGACAGGGGGGGCAACTAATGAAAAACTGTTTTTT	-	TRBJ1-4	TRBV7-8	TRBD1
CASSLGSGKGAQYF	TGTGCCAGCAGCTTGGGCAGCGGGAAGGGGGCCCAGTACTTC	-	TRBJ2-5	TRBV7-9	-
CASGGRGYTF	TGTGCCAGCGGCGGGCGGGGCTACACCTTC	-	TRBJ1-2	TRBV28	-
CASSLPPGQGNTEAFF	TGTGCCAGCAGTTTACCACCGGGACAGGGAAACACTGAAGCTTTCTTT	-	TRBJ1-1	TRBV28	TRBD1
CASSPLAREGEQYF	TGTGCCAGCTCACCGCTAGCGCGGGAGGGTGAGCAGTACTTC	-	TRBJ2-7	TRBV18	TRBD2
CASKTNSRDIQYF	TGTGCCAGCAAGACGAATTCCCGGGACATTCAGTACTTC	-	TRBJ2-4	TRBV2	-
CASSFGAGGRDEQFF	TGTGCCAGCAGCTTCGGCGCGGGGGGGAGGGATGAGCAGTTCTTC	-	TRBJ2-1	TRBV13	TRBD2
CASSPPLQNWGRPSHGYTF	TGTGCCAGCAGCCCCCCCCTCCAAAATTGGGGCAGGCCAAGCCATGGCTACACCTTC	-	TRBJ1-2	TRBV7-8	-
CARNGDRGNNSPLHF	TGCGCCAGAAATGGGGACAGGGGGAATAATTCACCCCTCCACTTT	-	TRBJ1-6	TRBV10-1	TRBD1
CASSEIEGRGEKLFF	TGTGCCAGCAGTGAAATTGAGGGCAGAGGTGAAAAACTGTTTTTT	-	TRBJ1-4	TRBV6-1	-
CASSPREGGNTEAFF	TGTGCCAGCTCACCCCGGGAGGGAGGCAACACTGAAGCTTTCTTT	-	TRBJ1-1	TRBV18	-
CASSSTVNSNQPQHF	TGTGCCAGCAGCTCGACAGTCAATAGCAATCAGCCCCAGCATTTT	-	TRBJ1-5	TRBV7-2	-
CASTGQAQETQYF	TGTGCCAGCACAGGACAGGCCCAAGAGACCCAGTACTTC	-	TRBJ2-5	TRBV2	TRBD1
CASSVAGQGETQYF	TGTGCCAGCAGCGTAGCCGGACAGGGAGAGACCCAGTACTTC	-	TRBJ2-5	TRBV9	TRBD1